The following is a TCR beta chain sequence with its context. The antigen remains unidentified. UMI-labeled 5' RACE yielded the TRB cDNA libraries. After re-calling the 5' RACE reads, TCRdb lists one entry per CDR3 protein, DNA absent. The sample is made up of around 65,000 distinct CDR3 sequences, and the top ten hold approximately 0.72% of it. The record originates from a study of CXCR3-negative and CXCR3-positive naive CD8 T cells. Germline CDR1 and CDR2: MNHEY and SMNVEV (reference sequence). The CDR3 covers 14 residues. The study, taken as a whole, reports: TRBV-TRBJ usage was similar across naive CXCR3 subsets but distinct in memory cells. Relative to CXCR3-negative naive cells, CXCR3-positive naive cells had more hydrophobic TRB CDR3s.

The TCR originated in a human donor in good health. Some clones in this sample may be carry-over from other donors' samples. The V gene is TRBV27, the J gene TRBJ2-7; TCRdb designates TRBD1, a call that cannot be tested without DNA. Sequencing used naive CXCR3+ CD8+ T cells from blood. Subset described: CD45RO-CCR7+CD27+CD95- naive CD8+ T cells expressing CXCR3 (TNR3+). The chain's CDR3 is CASNQQGAAYEQYF.